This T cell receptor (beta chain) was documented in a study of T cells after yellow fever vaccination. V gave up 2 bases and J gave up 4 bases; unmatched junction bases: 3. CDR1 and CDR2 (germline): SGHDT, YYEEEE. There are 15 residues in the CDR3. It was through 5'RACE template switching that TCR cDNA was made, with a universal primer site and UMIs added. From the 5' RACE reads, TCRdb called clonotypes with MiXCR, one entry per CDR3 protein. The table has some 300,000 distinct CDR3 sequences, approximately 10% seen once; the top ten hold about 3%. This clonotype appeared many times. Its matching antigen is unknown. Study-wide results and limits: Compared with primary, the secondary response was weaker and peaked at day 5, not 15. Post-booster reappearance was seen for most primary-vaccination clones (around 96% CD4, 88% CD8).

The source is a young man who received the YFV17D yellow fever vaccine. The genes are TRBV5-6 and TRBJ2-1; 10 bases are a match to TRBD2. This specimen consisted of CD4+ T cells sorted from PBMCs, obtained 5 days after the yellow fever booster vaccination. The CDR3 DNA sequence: TGTGCCAGCAGCTTCCCTAGCGGGGGTTACAATGAGCAGTTCTTC. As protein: CASSFPSGGYNEQFF.